Shown below are 22 T cell receptor beta chains from a single sample sequenced in a study of CD8 T cells in Susac syndrome. When the RNA was reverse transcribed, random hexamers were used with an input of about 0.45 to 1 ug. MiXCR was run by TCRdb on the immunoSEQ multiplex PCR reads, yielding one entry per CDR3 protein. Of tens of thousands of distinct CDR3 sequences in the sample, 93% were seen once. Sample: CD8+ T cells from PBMCs. The receptors stem from a human donor in good health.

The V and J genes are TRBV25-1 and TRBJ2-7; 12 bases match TRBD1. Germline CDR1 MGHDK, CDR2 SYGVNS. V trimming: 3 bases; J trimming: 4 bases; junction bases outside the gene matches: 10. This CDR3 region has 17 residues. The CDR3 reads CASSDPGTGGQGYEQYF. In nucleotides, the CDR3 is TGTGCCAGCAGTGATCCCGGGACAGGGGGCCAGGGTTACGAGCAGTACTTC.

The rearrangement links TRBV27 to TRBJ2-2; D ambiguous. V lost 5 bases and J lost 5, with 12 bases in between. CDR3 length: 14 residues. Per the germline V gene, CDR1 is MNHEY and CDR2 is SMNVEV (reference sequence). For the CDR3, the DNA is TGTGCCAGCAGTGTGACACCTTGGACCGGGGAGCTGTTTTTT. This gives the protein CASSVTPWTGELFF.

V gene TRBV7-8 combines with J gene TRBJ2-7; 9 bases are shared with TRBD2. CDR3 size: 19 residues. V gave up 6 bases and J gave up 0 bases; unmatched junction bases: 18. The germline V gene encodes CDR1 SGHVS and CDR2 FQNEAQ. The CDR3 nucleotides read TGTGCCAGCAGTATCACTAAGGGACTAGCCTCCCACCCCTCCTACGAGCAGTACTTC. Protein product: CASSITKGLASHPSYEQYF.

This chain uses TRBV30 with TRBJ2-3, with TRBD1 identical over 9 bases. The V gene end was trimmed by 4 bases and the J gene end by 4 bases; junction bases not matched to a gene: 9. The CDR3 runs 15 residues. Germline V gene lookup returns CDR1 GTSNPN and CDR2 SVGIG (reference sequence). CDR3 sequence (DNA): TGTGCCTGGACCTCTGTCGGGACAGGGTCAGATACGCAGTATTTT. As protein: CAWTSVGTGSDTQYF.

A word on this clonotype: One end of the junction fails to match germline, which may point to a read error. The chain links TRBV3-1 to TRBJ2-3; tentative D call: TRBD2 (6 bases). The CDR3 is 16 residues long. The V gene's germline CDR1 is LGHDT and CDR2 YNNKEL (reference sequence). CDR3 nucleotides: TGTGCCAGCAGCTCAACCCGGGACCGGCGGGGAGATACGCAGTTTTTT. Residues: CASSSTRDRRGDTQFF.

J is TRBJ2-7 and V is TRBV11-2; D uncertain. The CDR3 has 11 amino acids. V gave up 6 bases and J gave up 5 bases, with 8 bases separating them. Germline V gene lookup returns CDR1 SGHAT and CDR2 FQNNGV. CDR3 sequence (DNA): TGTGCCAGCAGTAGAGTACACGAGCAGTACTTC. This sequence encodes CASSRVHEQYF. The whole variable domain, filled in from reference TRBV11-2 and TRBJ2-7, reads EAGVAQSPRYKIIEKRQSVAFWCNPISGHATLYWYQQILGQGPKLLIQFQNNGVVDDSQLPKDRFSAERLKGVDSTLKIQPAKLEDSAVYLCASSRVHEQYFGPGTRLTVT.

This chain joins TRBV7-2 and TRBJ2-7, with 11 bases identical to TRBD2. Germline V gene data show CDR1 as SGHTA and CDR2 as FQGNSA. This CDR3 has 17 residues. Germline trimming cut 2 bases from V and 2 bases from J; bases unmatched to any gene: 8. The CDR3 is CASSLLAGGGGTYEQYF. The CDR3 DNA sequence: TGTGCCAGCAGCTTACTAGCGGGAGGAGGGGGAACCTACGAGCAGTACTTC.

V and J are TRBV13 and TRBJ2-7, with TRBD2 as a possible D gene (6 bases). V lost 3 bases and J lost 6, with 12 bases in between. The germline CDR1 and CDR2 sequences are PRHDT and FYEKMQ (reference sequence). This CDR3 has 13 residues. The CDR3 DNA reads as TGTGCCAGCAGCTTTAAACACGGGGGCGAGCAGTACTTC. Protein: CASSFKHGGEQYF.

The gene calls are TRBV28 and TRBJ1-6; D gene unclear. This CDR3 comprises 16 residues. Trimming pared 8 bases from V and 7 bases from J, leaving 21 bases between. Per germline, CDR1 MDHEN and CDR2 SYDVKM. CDR3 bases: TGTGCCAGCCAACGGGAGGGAATCCGCCGGAATTCACCCCTCCACTTT. Protein sequence: CASQREGIRRNSPLHF.

The rearrangement joins TRBV29-1 to TRBJ1-5; the match to TRBD1 covers 9 bases. J gave up 3 bases and V 6 bases, and 9 bases lay outside the gene matches. This CDR3 contains 15 residues. Germline CDR1 is SQVTM and CDR2 is ANQGSEA. The CDR3 spells CSVVTTGGFNQPQHF. CDR3 nucleotide sequence: TGCAGCGTGGTTACGACAGGGGGTTTCAATCAGCCCCAGCATTTT.

The gene calls are TRBV6-6 and TRBJ2-7; no clear D. The CDR3 extends over 11 amino acids. Looked up from germline, CDR1 is MNHNY and CDR2 is SVGAGI (reference sequence). The V end lost 6 bases, the J end lost 3 bases, and 6 bases lay between the germline ends. This CDR3 reads CASSGSYEQYF. As DNA, the CDR3 is TGTGCCAGCAGCGGAAGCTACGAGCAGTACTTC.

The table lists this clonotype with a few counts. This chain links TRBV5-6 with TRBJ2-1, with TRBD2 matching 7 bases. Losses at the gene ends were 1 base for V and 10 bases for J; bases not matched to a gene: 2. Germline values: CDR1 SGHDT, CDR2 YYEEEE. The CDR3 extends over 12 amino acids. CDR3 region: CASSLSGGEQFF. The CDR3 nucleotides are TGTGCCAGCAGCTTGTCGGGGGGAGAGCAGTTCTTC.

This clonotype has a single count. The chain employs TRBV5-1 and TRBJ2-1; 14 nucleotides line up with TRBD2. CDR1 and CDR2 (germline): SGHRS, YFSETQ. The CDR3 has 16 amino acids. Unmatched junction bases numbered 8, after V lost 3 bases and J lost 9 bases. The CDR3 spells CASSWGTSGSQLEQFF. CDR3 coding DNA: TGCGCCAGCAGCTGGGGGACTAGCGGGAGTCAGCTTGAGCAGTTCTTC.

The chain links TRBV20-1 to TRBJ2-1; D is uncertain. V was shortened by 5 bases and J by 1 base, with 9 bases between the two germline ends. CDR1 is DFQATT and CDR2 is SNEGSKA in the germline V gene (reference sequence). CDR3 length equals 13 residues. This CDR3 reads CSARNRSYNEQFF. CDR3 in DNA: TGCAGTGCTCGGAATAGGTCCTACAATGAGCAGTTCTTC.

This clonotype was observed once. The rearrangement joins TRBV19 to TRBJ2-1, with no clear D. CDR3 length equals 13 residues. V lost 2 bases, J lost 2 bases, and 4 bases lay in between. Germline V gene sequence: CDR1 LNHDA, CDR2 SQIVND (reference sequence). In DNA form, the CDR3 reads TGTGCCAGTAGTATAAGGGCCTACAATGAGCAGTTCTTC. It translates to CASSIRAYNEQFF.

The V gene is TRBV7-9, the J gene TRBJ2-7, with D unclear. The CDR3 contains 14 residues. CDR1 and CDR2 (germline): SEHNR, FQNEAQ (reference sequence). Trimming pared 5 bases from V and 2 bases from J, leaving 13 bases between. CDR3 sequence: CASSPPLTPYEQYF. CDR3 DNA: TGTGCCAGCAGCCCCCCCCTCACACCCTACGAGCAGTACTTC.

The chain carries TRBV24-1 and TRBJ1-5; D gene unclear. The CDR3 spans 14 residues. The germline gives CDR1 KGHDR, CDR2 SFDVKD. V lost 3 bases, J lost 0 bases, and 5 bases lay in between. The CDR3 here is CATSDRDSNQPQHF. CDR3 DNA: TGTGCCACCAGTGATAGGGATAGCAATCAGCCCCAGCATTTT.

V usage is TRBV9 and J usage is TRBJ1-2, with a weak D call TRBD1 (5 bases). There are 14 residues in the CDR3. Trimming shortened V by 6 bases and J by 0 bases, and 12 bases separated the two germline ends. The germline CDR1 and CDR2 sequences are SGDLS and YYNGEE. CDR3 sequence (DNA): TGTGCCAGCACTCGGGGCAAAACTAACTATGGCTACACCTTC. Protein product: CASTRGKTNYGYTF.

CDR3 sequence: CASSEWGNQPQHF. The CDR3 DNA reads as TGTGCCAGCAGTGAATGGGGCAATCAGCCCCAGCATTTT. The chain carries TRBV2 and TRBJ1-5; D ambiguous. The germline CDR1 and CDR2 sequences are SNHLY and FYNNEI. The V gene lost 2 bases and the J gene lost 2 bases, with 4 bases spanning the gap. The CDR3 is made up of 13 amino acids.

The chain couples TRBV5-1 to TRBJ2-1; 7 nucleotides line up with TRBD2. Germline CDR1 reads SGHRS; CDR2 reads YFSETQ. J lost 2 bases, V lost 1 base, and 6 bases had no gene match. The CDR3 is 16 residues long. The CDR3 DNA follows: TGCGCCAGCAGCTTGCGACTAGCCCTTCCCTACAATGAGCAGTTCTTC. It codes for CASSLRLALPYNEQFF.

This chain uses TRBV6-5 with TRBJ2-1; weak D call: TRBD2 (5 bases). V lost 2 bases to trimming and J lost 9 bases, with 11 bases between them. The CDR3 spans 13 residues. The germline V gene has CDR1 MNHEY and CDR2 SVGAGI. The CDR3: CASSYRNGGEQFF. In DNA form, the CDR3 reads TGTGCCAGCAGTTACCGAAATGGAGGTGAGCAGTTCTTC.

The table lists this clonotype with a few counts. The rearrangement uses TRBV5-6 and TRBJ2-7; the D call may be TRBD1 or TRBD2 (5 bases each). This CDR3 contains 15 residues. V was cut by 2 bases and J by 1 base, with 13 bases left in between. The germline V gene has CDR1 SGHDT and CDR2 YYEEEE. The CDR3 DNA reads TGTGCCAGCAGCTTTAACCCAGGGAGTTCCTACGAGCAGTACTTC. Residues: CASSFNPGSSYEQYF.